The rows below give T cell receptor beta chains drawn from one sample of a study of cytotoxic CD8 clonotypes in ibrutinib-treated CLL. Clones were sequenced by immunoSEQ multiplex PCR, and TCRdb holds only the in-frame ones, with some missing. The sample records about 85,000 clones, about 76% being singletons. Material: PBMCs, obtained after 12 months of ibrutinib treatment. The source of these receptors is a human donor with chronic lymphocytic leukemia. Each CDR3 is given with its conserved first and last residue. D genes are given only for firm matches. Clone size is not always given. Where it is, it says once, few, many or a class for expanded clones.

cdr3_aa: CASSSRTDYGYTF
cdr3_nt: TGTGCCAGCAGCTCCCGGACAGACTATGGCTACACCTTC
clone_size: -
j_call: TRBJ1-2
cdr3_length: 13
v_call: TRBV7-2
d_call: -

cdr3_aa: CASSLGPAAGGNTIYF
cdr3_nt: TGTGCCAGCAGCTTAGGGCCGGCGGCTGGGGGAAACACCATATATTTT
clone_size: -
j_call: TRBJ1-3
cdr3_length: 16
v_call: TRBV7-2
d_call: -

cdr3_aa: CASRTGTYEQYF
cdr3_nt: TGTGCCAGCAGGACAGGGACCTACGAGCAGTACTTC
clone_size: -
j_call: TRBJ2-7
cdr3_length: 12
v_call: TRBV27
d_call: TRBD1

cdr3_aa: CASSLGGTNGYTF
cdr3_nt: TGTGCCAGCAGCTTAGGGGGAACGAATGGCTACACCTTC
clone_size: few
j_call: TRBJ1-2
cdr3_length: 13
v_call: TRBV11-3
d_call: -

cdr3_aa: CASSSGLTDTQYF
cdr3_nt: TGTGCCAGCAGTTCGGGGCTAACAGATACGCAGTATTTT
clone_size: few
j_call: TRBJ2-3
cdr3_length: 13
v_call: TRBV27
d_call: -

cdr3_aa: CASSSLGEGSTEAFF
cdr3_nt: TGTGCCAGCAGTTCCCTCGGGGAAGGTAGCACTGAAGCTTTCTTT
clone_size: -
j_call: TRBJ1-1
cdr3_length: 15
v_call: TRBV28
d_call: -

cdr3_aa: CAARGDHNSPLHF
cdr3_nt: TGTGCGGCCCGGGGGGACCATAATTCACCCCTCCACTTT
clone_size: few
j_call: TRBJ1-6
cdr3_length: 13
v_call: TRBV2
d_call: -

cdr3_aa: CASTLGPTNTGELFF
cdr3_nt: TGTGCCAGCACCCTAGGACCAACGAACACCGGGGAGCTGTTTTTT
clone_size: few
j_call: TRBJ2-2
cdr3_length: 15
v_call: TRBV5-6
d_call: -

cdr3_aa: CASTPGVSGQWPSPLHF
cdr3_nt: TGTGCCAGCACCCCCGGGGTTTCGGGACAGTGGCCTTCACCCCTCCACTTT
clone_size: -
j_call: TRBJ1-6
cdr3_length: 17
v_call: TRBV7-8
d_call: TRBD1

cdr3_aa: CASSSSPTSGGLFF
cdr3_nt: TGTGCCAGCAGCTCCTCACCCACTAGCGGGGGTTTGTTTTTT
clone_size: few
j_call: TRBJ2-2
cdr3_length: 14
v_call: TRBV7-3
d_call: TRBD2

cdr3_aa: CASSLGANRGTQYF
cdr3_nt: TGTGCCAGCAGTTTGGGGGCCAACCGCGGGACCCAGTACTTC
clone_size: -
j_call: TRBJ2-5
cdr3_length: 14
v_call: TRBV28
d_call: -

cdr3_aa: CASNGRGSNQPQHF
cdr3_nt: TGTGCCAGTAATGGGAGGGGGAGCAATCAGCCCCAGCATTTT
clone_size: -
j_call: TRBJ1-5
cdr3_length: 14
v_call: TRBV19
d_call: -

cdr3_aa: CASQYRYPANEQFF
cdr3_nt: TGTGCCAGCCAGTATCGGTACCCCGCCAATGAGCAGTTCTTC
clone_size: -
j_call: TRBJ2-1
cdr3_length: 14
v_call: TRBV19
d_call: -

cdr3_aa: CASRQGSGANVLTF
cdr3_nt: TGTGCCAGCAGACAGGGCTCTGGGGCCAACGTCCTGACTTTC
clone_size: -
j_call: TRBJ2-6
cdr3_length: 14
v_call: TRBV6-1
d_call: -

cdr3_aa: CASRPRGTDTQYF
cdr3_nt: TGTGCCAGCAGACCCAGGGGGACAGATACGCAGTATTTT
clone_size: -
j_call: TRBJ2-3
cdr3_length: 13
v_call: TRBV7-8
d_call: TRBD1

cdr3_aa: CATSRGDPTGGYTF
cdr3_nt: TGTGCCACCAGCAGAGGGGACCCAACGGGAGGCTACACCTTC
clone_size: -
j_call: TRBJ1-2
cdr3_length: 14
v_call: TRBV15
d_call: -

cdr3_aa: CASSYGPGGPYNEQFF
cdr3_nt: TGTGCCAGCAGTTATGGGCCGGGGGGACCTTACAATGAGCAGTTCTTC
clone_size: -
j_call: TRBJ2-1
cdr3_length: 16
v_call: TRBV6-6
d_call: TRBD2

cdr3_aa: CASSQGASTNEKLFF
cdr3_nt: TGTGCCAGCAGCCAAGGCGCTTCAACTAATGAAAAACTGTTTTTT
clone_size: -
j_call: TRBJ1-4
cdr3_length: 15
v_call: TRBV14
d_call: -

cdr3_aa: CASSLSPSPEAFF
cdr3_nt: TGTGCCAGCAGTTTAAGCCCCAGCCCTGAAGCTTTCTTT
clone_size: -
j_call: TRBJ1-1
cdr3_length: 13
v_call: TRBV28
d_call: -

cdr3_aa: CAIGTRGREQFF
cdr3_nt: TGTGCCATCGGGACGCGGGGGAGGGAGCAGTTCTTC
clone_size: -
j_call: TRBJ2-1
cdr3_length: 12
v_call: TRBV10-3
d_call: TRBD2

cdr3_aa: CASSPRTGIPNTEAFF
cdr3_nt: TGTGCCAGCTCACCCCGGACAGGGATTCCCAACACTGAAGCTTTCTTT
clone_size: few
j_call: TRBJ1-1
cdr3_length: 16
v_call: TRBV18
d_call: TRBD1

cdr3_aa: CASSIDGGTGVHEQFF
cdr3_nt: TGTGCCAGTAGTATAGATGGGGGGACAGGGGTCCATGAGCAGTTCTTC
clone_size: once
j_call: TRBJ2-1
cdr3_length: 16
v_call: TRBV19
d_call: TRBD1

cdr3_aa: CATSRDIGTQYF
cdr3_nt: TGTGCCACCAGCAGAGATATCGGGACCCAGTACTTC
clone_size: -
j_call: TRBJ2-5
cdr3_length: 12
v_call: TRBV15
d_call: -

cdr3_aa: CASSLPGEQYF
cdr3_nt: TGTGCCAGCAGCCTCCCTGGGGAGCAGTACTTC
clone_size: once
j_call: TRBJ2-7
cdr3_length: 11
v_call: TRBV5-5
d_call: -

cdr3_aa: CASSVGVPGQVGQETQYF
cdr3_nt: TGTGCCAGCAGCGTAGGCGTCCCGGGACAGGTTGGACAAGAGACCCAGTACTTC
clone_size: -
j_call: TRBJ2-5
cdr3_length: 18
v_call: TRBV9
d_call: TRBD1

cdr3_aa: CASSLMGVAGTYEQYF
cdr3_nt: TGTGCCAGCAGCTTAATGGGGGTAGCGGGAACCTACGAGCAGTACTTC
clone_size: -
j_call: TRBJ2-7
cdr3_length: 16
v_call: TRBV7-3
d_call: TRBD2

cdr3_aa: CASSPLGSYEQYF
cdr3_nt: TGTGCCAGCTCACCGCTAGGGTCCTACGAGCAGTACTTC
clone_size: once
j_call: TRBJ2-7
cdr3_length: 13
v_call: TRBV18
d_call: -

cdr3_aa: CASSLPRGAPRRETQYF
cdr3_nt: TGTGCCAGCAGCCTGCCGCGGGGGGCCCCTCGGCGGGAGACCCAGTACTTC
clone_size: -
j_call: TRBJ2-5
cdr3_length: 17
v_call: TRBV5-6
d_call: TRBD2

cdr3_aa: CASSQPRDRGHEQYF
cdr3_nt: TGCGCCAGCAGCCAACCCCGGGACAGGGGTCACGAGCAGTACTTC
clone_size: -
j_call: TRBJ2-7
cdr3_length: 15
v_call: TRBV4-1
d_call: TRBD1

cdr3_aa: CASSPTWGGSSYNEQFF
cdr3_nt: TGTGCCAGCAGCCCCACGTGGGGGGGGAGTTCCTACAATGAGCAGTTCTTC
clone_size: -
j_call: TRBJ2-1
cdr3_length: 17
v_call: TRBV7-3
d_call: TRBD2

cdr3_aa: CASSLSTGGQVSYEQYF
cdr3_nt: TGTGCCAGCAGCTTATCGACGGGGGGACAGGTCTCCTACGAGCAGTACTTC
clone_size: -
j_call: TRBJ2-7
cdr3_length: 17
v_call: TRBV7-9
d_call: -

cdr3_aa: CASSRTPYEQYF
cdr3_nt: TGTGCCAGCAGCCGTACCCCCTACGAGCAGTACTTC
clone_size: few
j_call: TRBJ2-7
cdr3_length: 12
v_call: TRBV14
d_call: -

cdr3_aa: CASSPPGLAAPPEQFF
cdr3_nt: TGTGCCAGCAGCCCACCGGGACTAGCGGCCCCCCCTGAGCAGTTCTTC
clone_size: -
j_call: TRBJ2-1
cdr3_length: 16
v_call: TRBV7-3
d_call: TRBD2

cdr3_aa: CASSLAGRSDTQYF
cdr3_nt: TGCGCCAGCAGCTTGGCAGGCCGGTCAGATACGCAGTATTTT
clone_size: -
j_call: TRBJ2-3
cdr3_length: 14
v_call: TRBV5-1
d_call: -

cdr3_aa: CASSLGRGTTEAFF
cdr3_nt: TGTGCCAGTTCTCTTGGCCGAGGTACCACTGAAGCTTTCTTT
clone_size: -
j_call: TRBJ1-1
cdr3_length: 14
v_call: TRBV28
d_call: -

cdr3_aa: CASAPWGAKETQYF
cdr3_nt: TGTGCTAGTGCCCCTTGGGGGGCGAAGGAGACCCAGTACTTC
clone_size: -
j_call: TRBJ2-5
cdr3_length: 14
v_call: TRBV12-5
d_call: -

cdr3_aa: CASRPGHYGYTF
cdr3_nt: TGCGCCAGCAGGCCGGGGCACTATGGCTACACCTTC
clone_size: -
j_call: TRBJ1-2
cdr3_length: 12
v_call: TRBV5-1
d_call: -

cdr3_aa: CASTPSTGELFF
cdr3_nt: TGTGCCAGCACCCCCTCCACCGGGGAGCTGTTTTTT
clone_size: -
j_call: TRBJ2-2
cdr3_length: 12
v_call: TRBV4-2
d_call: -

cdr3_aa: CASKPPGQGSEQYF
cdr3_nt: TGTGCCAGCAAACCTCCGGGACAGGGGTCCGAGCAGTACTTC
clone_size: many
j_call: TRBJ2-7
cdr3_length: 14
v_call: TRBV19
d_call: TRBD1

cdr3_aa: CAWRGPTSKDYGYTF
cdr3_nt: TGTGCCTGGAGGGGACCGACAAGTAAGGACTATGGCTACACCTTC
clone_size: -
j_call: TRBJ1-2
cdr3_length: 15
v_call: TRBV30
d_call: -

cdr3_aa: CASSGGGWEETQYF
cdr3_nt: TGTGCCAGTAGTGGGGGGGGCTGGGAGGAGACCCAGTACTTC
clone_size: -
j_call: TRBJ2-5
cdr3_length: 14
v_call: TRBV19
d_call: -

cdr3_aa: CASSWSLAGTDTQYF
cdr3_nt: TGTGCCAGCAGCTGGTCACTAGCGGGCACAGATACGCAGTATTTT
clone_size: -
j_call: TRBJ2-3
cdr3_length: 15
v_call: TRBV7-9
d_call: TRBD2

cdr3_aa: CASRPQGRDEQFF
cdr3_nt: TGTGCCAGCAGACCACAGGGGCGGGATGAGCAGTTCTTC
clone_size: few
j_call: TRBJ2-1
cdr3_length: 13
v_call: TRBV6-1
d_call: TRBD1

cdr3_aa: CASSWGIRGTGANVLTF
cdr3_nt: TGTGCCAGCAGTTGGGGGATCCGGGGGACTGGGGCCAACGTCCTGACTTTC
clone_size: -
j_call: TRBJ2-6
cdr3_length: 17
v_call: TRBV28
d_call: -

cdr3_aa: CAWSGLFGQPQHF
cdr3_nt: TGTGCCTGGAGTGGGTTGTTTGGTCAGCCCCAGCATTTT
clone_size: -
j_call: TRBJ1-5
cdr3_length: 13
v_call: TRBV30
d_call: -

cdr3_aa: CASSIDQGGTEAFF
cdr3_nt: TGTGCCAGTAGTATAGATCAGGGGGGGACCGAAGCTTTCTTT
clone_size: -
j_call: TRBJ1-1
cdr3_length: 14
v_call: TRBV19
d_call: TRBD1

cdr3_aa: CASSLGGGVGQETQYF
cdr3_nt: TGTGCCAGCAGTTTAGGCGGAGGGGTGGGGCAAGAGACCCAGTACTTC
clone_size: -
j_call: TRBJ2-5
cdr3_length: 16
v_call: TRBV28
d_call: -